This TCR beta chain stems from a study of blood T cell repertoires in COVID-19. The overall study: The study drew acute and convalescent COVID-19 samples from the United States, Italy and Spain. T cells, B-cell-depleted T cells, or PBMCs supplied cDNA or gDNA.

With respect to this clone: This sample also contains other DNA sequences that code for the same CDR3.

Germline V lookup: CDR1 SNHLY, CDR2 FYNNEI. The CDR3 has 14 residues. Trimming at V came to 8 bases and at J to 0 bases, leaving 2 bases not matched to a gene. In the authors' methods: Cell counts per sample came from amplifying reference gene primers. Generated by immunoSEQ multiplex PCR, the TCRdb table keeps only in-frame clones and is missing some. That table supplies the V and J calls and clone size; D and trimming were determined from the DNA. Among under 150,000 clones, approximately 85% were seen once, and the ten largest hold about 5.5%. The Seattle site enrolled patients during active infection and followed them longitudinally.

Sample: peripheral blood. The origin of this receptor is an older woman with COVID-19, enrolled during active disease. The chain combines TRBV2 with TRBJ2-3, with 10 bases matching TRBD2. The CDR3 protein is CASGLAASTDTQYF. CDR3 DNA: TGTGCCAGCGGACTAGCGGCTAGCACAGATACGCAGTATTTT.